This T cell receptor (beta chain) was captured in a study of early T cells in non-severe SARS-CoV-2 infection listed by TCRdb under 2021. Looking at the study overall: Because TCR sequencing was done on bulk RNA from unsorted whole blood, the alpha and beta chains could not be paired.

To prepare the library, 5' RACE was applied. TCRdb names NextSeq 500 as the instrument used. The TCR library protocol attached unique molecular identifiers to individual cDNA molecules to correct for sequencing error and PCR bias. Both TCR alpha and beta chains were sequenced, and tight co-correlation was observed between alpha and beta sequence abundances in each sample. In the original analysis: V gene, J gene and CDR3 annotation of TCR sequences was performed with Decombinator V4. TCRs were defined as expanded if a significant change between any two time points was detected under a Poisson model with p below 0.0001. TCR abundances were normalised to the total number of TCRs sequenced in each sample and reported as counts per million. MAIT TCRs were defined by TRAV1-2 paired with TRAJ12, TRAJ20 or TRAJ33, and iNKT TCRs by TRAV10 paired with TRAJ18. VDJdb, accessed 1 November 2021, was searched for CMV, EBV and SARS-CoV-2 annotated TCRs, with TCRs annotated for multiple antigens excluded. The public reads were reanalyzed by TCRdb: fastp trimming at Q25, MiXCR alignment, in-frame beta chains only. Every distinct CDR3 protein forms one entry, paired with its most common genes and DNA. None of the V and J calls come from the authors' own analysis; TCRdb made them. The sample profile shows 95,000 to 110,000 distinct CDR3 sequences; more than 9.5% of them were found once. The ten largest account for roughly 8% of the sample.

Results and caveats for the whole study, not just this receptor: VDJdb matching was skewed toward anti-spike CD8 responses and likely underestimated virus-specific expansions by missing private and CD4 specificities.

The CDR3 has 16 amino acids, counting the end cysteine and phenylalanine. Just the 48-base CDR3 DNA is kept, in frame starting at base 1. The germline ends are 21 bases apart after V is trimmed by 4 bases and J by 3 bases. CDR1 and CDR2 are read off the germline V gene (reference sequence) as DFQATT and SNEGSKA. A few counts support this clonotype. Its antigen remains undetermined. Qualities for individual bases were not recorded, and no much larger clone is one base off. A case-control design nested within a healthcare worker cohort in London, UK, was used, with weekly nasopharyngeal swab PCR tests and blood sampling performed. Between 23 and 31 March 2020, the week of the UK lockdown, healthcare workers were enrolled and then followed up weekly for as long as 16 weeks.

This TCR was recovered from an adult who was a healthcare worker with PCR-confirmed SARS-CoV-2 infection or an uninfected control (not recorded which). The V gene is TRBV20-1 and the J gene is TRBJ2-5, with a tentative D gene TRBD1 over 7 matching bases. Sequenced: whole blood. CDR3 sequence: CSATPWRAGGEETQYF. The DNA sequence is given as TGCAGTGCTACTCCGTGGAGGGCAGGGGGAGAAGAGACCCAGTACTTC.